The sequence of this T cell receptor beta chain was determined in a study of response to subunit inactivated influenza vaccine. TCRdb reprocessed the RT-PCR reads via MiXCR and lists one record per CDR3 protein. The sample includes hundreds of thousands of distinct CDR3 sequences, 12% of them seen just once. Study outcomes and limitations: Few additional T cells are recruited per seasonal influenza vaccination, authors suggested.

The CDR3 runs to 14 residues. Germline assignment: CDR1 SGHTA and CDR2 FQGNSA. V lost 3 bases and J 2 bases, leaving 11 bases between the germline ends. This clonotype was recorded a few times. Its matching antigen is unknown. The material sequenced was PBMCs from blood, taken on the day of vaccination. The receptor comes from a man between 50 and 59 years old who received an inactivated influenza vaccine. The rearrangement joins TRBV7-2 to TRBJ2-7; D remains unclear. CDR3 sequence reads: CASSFNFGPYEQYF. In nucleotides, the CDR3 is TGTGCCAGCAGCTTCAATTTCGGGCCCTACGAGCAGTACTTC.